These 13 T cell receptor beta chains originate from one sample sequenced in a study of blood T cell repertoires in COVID-19. TCRdb's copy holds only in-frame clones and misses some; the assay was immunoSEQ multiplex PCR. In the table there are approximately 160,000 clones, around nine tenths of which are singletons. Sequences were obtained from peripheral blood. These TCRs come from a middle-aged man with acute or convalescent COVID-19.

The chain employs TRBV7-8 and TRBJ2-1; possibly TRBD2 for D (5 bases). CDR1 is SGHVS, CDR2 FQNEAQ, per germline. V was trimmed by 0 bases and J by 4 bases, leaving 10 bases between them. The CDR3 length is 15 residues. CDR3 residues: CASSLAQGLYNEQFF. In DNA form, the CDR3 reads TGTGCCAGCAGCTTAGCCCAAGGACTTTACAATGAGCAGTTCTTC.

V usage is TRBV11-2 and J usage is TRBJ2-3, with 8 bases fitting TRBD1. V was pared by 4 bases and J by 6 bases, with 3 bases of the junction left unmatched. This CDR3 spans 13 amino acids. Germline values: CDR1 SGHAT, CDR2 FQNNGV. The CDR3 DNA is TGTGCCAGCAGCTCGACAGGGGTGGATACGCAGTATTTT. The encoded protein is CASSSTGVDTQYF.

The rearrangement uses TRBV6-5 and TRBJ1-3; 9 nucleotides match TRBD1. Germline V gives CDR1 MNHEY, CDR2 SVGAGI. The V segment lost 9 bases and the J segment 8 bases; nucleotides outside the gene matches: 11. This CDR3 has 14 residues. DNA of the CDR3: TGTGCCAGTAGGTTCGGACAGGGGCGGGACACCATATATTTT. Its protein is CASRFGQGRDTIYF.

V gene TRBV28 combines with J gene TRBJ1-2; 7 bases line up with TRBD1. The germline V gene encodes CDR1 MDHEN and CDR2 SYDVKM. This CDR3 has 14 residues. J was trimmed by 2 bases and V by 5 bases; bases with no gene match: 5. The CDR3: CASSPGTANYGYTF. CDR3 coding DNA: TGTGCCAGCAGTCCCGGGACAGCCAACTATGGCTACACCTTC.

The chain combines TRBV19 with TRBJ1-6; 8 bases agree with TRBD1. Germline CDR1 LNHDA, CDR2 SQIVND (reference sequence). The ends lost 6 bases at V and 8 bases at J; junction bases unmatched: 6. There are 14 residues in the CDR3. The CDR3 reads CASSLQGGDSPLHF. The CDR3 DNA follows: TGTGCCAGTAGCTTACAGGGGGGGGATTCACCCCTCCACTTT. Complete variable domain (other parts from reference TRBV19 and TRBJ1-6): DGGITQSPKYLFRKEGQNVTLSCEQNLNHDAMYWYRQDPGQGLRLIYYSQIVNDFQKGDIAEGYSVSREKKESFPLTVTSAQKNPTAFYLCASSLQGGDSPLHFGNGTRLTVT.

A few counts support this clone. The same CDR3 also results from other DNA sequences found in this sample. The gene calls are TRBV5-1 and TRBJ1-5; 8 nucleotides match TRBD1. V lost 3 bases, J lost 5 bases, and 7 bases stayed unmatched. The CDR3 totals 15 residues. The germline V gene encodes CDR1 SGHRS and CDR2 YFSETQ. The CDR3, as DNA: TGCGCCAGCAGCTCAGGGACAGGTCGAGATCAGCCCCAGCATTTT. Protein: CASSSGTGRDQPQHF.

The chain joins TRBV25-1 to TRBJ2-5; tentatively, D is TRBD1 (6 bases). The V gene's germline CDR1 is MGHDK and CDR2 SYGVNS. The CDR3 length is 15 residues. Trimming took 5 bases from V and 5 from J, leaving 18 bases between them. CDR3 region: CASSTNRDRLETQYF. The CDR3 DNA reads TGTGCCAGCAGTACCAACAGGGATCGTTTGGAGACCCAGTACTTC.

This chain uses TRBV7-3 with TRBJ2-3, with 8 bases aligning to TRBD1. In germline, CDR1 is SGHTA, CDR2 FQGTGA. V lost 5 bases to trimming and J lost 3 bases; unmatched junction nucleotides: 10. The CDR3 consists of 16 residues. The CDR3 nucleotides are TGTGCCAGCAGCCAGCGGAGGACAGGGTATACAGATACGCAGTATTTT. It codes for CASSQRRTGYTDTQYF.

J is TRBJ1-1 and V is TRBV11-3, with no clear D. The length of the CDR3 is 13 residues. The germline gives CDR1 SGHNT, CDR2 YENEEA. The V and J ends lost 0 bases and 0 bases respectively, with 2 bases between them. This chain's CDR3 is CASSLDVNTEAFF. The DNA for the CDR3 is TGTGCCAGCAGCTTAGACGTGAACACTGAAGCTTTCTTT. The variable domain in full, with the rest retrieved from reference TRBV11-3 and TRBJ1-1, is EAGVVQSPRYKIIEKKQPVAFWCNPISGHNTLYWYLQNLGQGPELLIRYENEEAVDDSQLPKDRFSAERLKGVDSTLKIQPAELGDSAVYLCASSLDVNTEAFFGQGTRLTVV.

The chain carries TRBV5-1 and TRBJ2-3; no clear D. The germline CDR1 and CDR2 sequences are SGHRS and YFSETQ. Trimming pared 4 bases from V and 3 bases from J, leaving 6 bases between. The CDR3 length is 12 residues. The CDR3 is CASSPVTDTQYF. CDR3 bases: TGCGCCAGCAGCCCGGTGACAGATACGCAGTATTTT.

The genes are TRBV18 and TRBJ1-3, with D unclear. This CDR3 contains 15 residues. Germline V gives CDR1 KGHSH, CDR2 LQKENI. V was pared by 3 bases and J by 0 bases, with 9 bases between. The CDR3 loop reads CASSPVESSGNTIYF. Here the CDR3 DNA reads TGTGCCAGCTCACCCGTCGAGTCCTCTGGAAACACCATATATTTT.

The rearrangement joins TRBV3-1 (or the pseudogene TRBV3-2) to TRBJ2-5; 10 positions agree with TRBD2. This CDR3 region has 18 residues. J was trimmed by 4 bases and V by 3 bases; bases with no gene match: 14. From germline, CDR1 is LGHDT and CDR2 YNNKEL (reference sequence). CDR3 loop: CASSQEKTSGLRVETQYF. The CDR3, as DNA: TGTGCCAGCAGCCAGGAAAAGACTAGCGGGCTGAGAGTAGAGACCCAGTACTTC.

This chain links TRBV11-2 with TRBJ1-1, with unresolved D. Germline V gene sequence: CDR1 SGHAT, CDR2 FQNNGV. V was trimmed by 5 bases and J by 1 base, leaving 5 bases between them. The CDR3 totals 12 residues. Here the CDR3 DNA reads TGTGCCAGCAGCCACAGGAACACTGAAGCTTTCTTT. Translated, it gives CASSHRNTEAFF.